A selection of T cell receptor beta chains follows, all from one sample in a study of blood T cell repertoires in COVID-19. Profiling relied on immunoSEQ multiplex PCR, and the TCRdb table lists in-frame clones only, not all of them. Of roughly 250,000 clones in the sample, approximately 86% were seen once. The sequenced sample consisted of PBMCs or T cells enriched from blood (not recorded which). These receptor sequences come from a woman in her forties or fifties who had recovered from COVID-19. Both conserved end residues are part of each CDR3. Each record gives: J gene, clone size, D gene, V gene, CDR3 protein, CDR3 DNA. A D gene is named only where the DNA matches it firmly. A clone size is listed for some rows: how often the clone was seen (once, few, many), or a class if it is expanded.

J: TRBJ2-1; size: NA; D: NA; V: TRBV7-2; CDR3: CASSFRRGLEQFF; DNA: TGTGCCAGCAGCTTTCGACGAGGACTTGAGCAGTTCTTC
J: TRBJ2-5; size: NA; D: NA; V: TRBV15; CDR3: CATTMRQGEETQYF; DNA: TGTGCCACCACGATGAGGCAGGGTGAAGAGACCCAGTACTTC
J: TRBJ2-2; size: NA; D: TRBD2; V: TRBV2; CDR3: CASSELAGTNTGELFF; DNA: TGTGCCAGCAGTGAACTAGCGGGAACGAACACCGGGGAGCTGTTTTTT
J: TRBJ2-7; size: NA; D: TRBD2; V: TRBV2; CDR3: CASRAPAGVDYEQYF; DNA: TGTGCCAGCAGAGCCCCTGCGGGAGTAGACTACGAGCAGTACTTC
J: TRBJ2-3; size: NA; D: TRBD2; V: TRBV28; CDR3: CASSSLASVLRGGTQYF; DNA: TGTGCCAGCAGTTCCTTGGCTAGCGTTCTGCGGGGGGGTACGCAGTATTTT
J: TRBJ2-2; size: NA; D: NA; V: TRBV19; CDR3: CASSTQGAGELFF; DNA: TGTGCCAGTAGTACCCAGGGTGCCGGGGAGCTGTTTTTT
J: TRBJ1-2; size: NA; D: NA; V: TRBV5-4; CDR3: CASSSTTGTVRRMSYTF; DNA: TGTGCCAGCAGCTCTACCACAGGGACCGTGCGACGGATGAGCTACACCTTC
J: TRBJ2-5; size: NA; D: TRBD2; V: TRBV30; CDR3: CAWSPGLAGGWETQYF; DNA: TGTGCCTGGAGCCCGGGACTAGCGGGAGGGTGGGAGACCCAGTACTTC
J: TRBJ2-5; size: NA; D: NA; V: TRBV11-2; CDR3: CASSPQETQYF; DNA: TGTGCCAGCAGCCCGCAAGAGACCCAGTACTTC
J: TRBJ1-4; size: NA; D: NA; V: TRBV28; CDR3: CASNLRLRPEKLFF; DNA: TGTGCCAGCAACTTGAGACTACGACCTGAAAAACTGTTTTTT
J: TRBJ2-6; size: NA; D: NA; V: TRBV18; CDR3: CASSPLRGTGANVLTF; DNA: TGTGCCAGCTCACCCCTCAGAGGGACTGGGGCCAACGTCCTGACTTTC
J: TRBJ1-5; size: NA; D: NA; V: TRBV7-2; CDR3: CASTPGPGVNQPQHF; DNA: TGTGCCAGCACACCAGGACCGGGGGTCAATCAGCCCCAGCATTTT
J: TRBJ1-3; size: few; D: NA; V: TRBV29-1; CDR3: CSVLGGAGGNTIYF; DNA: TGCAGCGTCTTAGGGGGTGCCGGTGGAAACACCATATATTTT
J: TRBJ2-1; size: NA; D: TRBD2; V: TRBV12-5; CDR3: CASGRGHVEFF; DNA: TGTGCTTCCGGGAGGGGCCACGTGGAGTTCTTC
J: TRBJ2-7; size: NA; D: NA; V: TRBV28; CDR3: CASSSPLRTSSYEQYF; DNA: TGTGCCAGCAGTTCGCCTCTGAGAACTAGCTCCTACGAGCAGTACTTC
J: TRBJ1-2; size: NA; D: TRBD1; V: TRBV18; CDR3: CASSEGTDYGYTF; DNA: TGTGCCAGCTCCGAAGGGACAGACTATGGCTACACCTTC
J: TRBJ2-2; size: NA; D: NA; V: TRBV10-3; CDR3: CAISESKGGLFF; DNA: TGTGCCATCAGTGAGTCGAAAGGCGGGCTGTTTTTT
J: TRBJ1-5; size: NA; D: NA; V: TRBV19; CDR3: CASFNTDADQPQHF; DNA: TGTGCCAGTTTTAACACAGATGCAGATCAGCCCCAGCATTTT
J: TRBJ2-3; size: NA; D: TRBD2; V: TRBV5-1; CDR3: CASRSTLAATGTDTQYF; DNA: TGCGCCAGCAGGTCGACACTAGCGGCGACTGGCACAGATACGCAGTATTTT
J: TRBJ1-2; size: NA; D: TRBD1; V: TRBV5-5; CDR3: CASSVTGDYGYTF; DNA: TGTGCCAGCAGCGTGACAGGGGACTATGGCTACACCTTC
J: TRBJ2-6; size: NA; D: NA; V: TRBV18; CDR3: CASSPIPEGANVLTF; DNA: TGTGCCAGCTCACCTATACCTGAGGGGGCCAACGTCCTGACTTTC
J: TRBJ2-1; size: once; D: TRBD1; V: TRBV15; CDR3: CATSRDSGQTFF; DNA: TGTGCCACCAGCAGAGATTCGGGACAGACATTCTTC
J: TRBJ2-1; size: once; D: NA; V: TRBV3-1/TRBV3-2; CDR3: CASSQASSYNEQFF; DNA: TGTGCCAGCAGCCAAGCCAGCTCCTACAATGAGCAGTTCTTC
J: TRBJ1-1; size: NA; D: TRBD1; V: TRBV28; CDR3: CASSQRTGWTEAFF; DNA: TGTGCCAGCAGTCAAAGGACAGGTTGGACTGAAGCTTTCTTT
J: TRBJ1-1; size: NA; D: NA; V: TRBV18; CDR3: CASSPTPLSRDTEAFF; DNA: TGTGCCAGCTCCCCGACCCCCTTAAGTCGGGACACTGAAGCTTTCTTT
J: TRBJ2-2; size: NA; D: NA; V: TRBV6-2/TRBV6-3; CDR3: CASSYYHNPGQSSLFF; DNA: TGTGCCAGCAGTTACTACCACAACCCGGGACAATCGTCGCTGTTTTTT
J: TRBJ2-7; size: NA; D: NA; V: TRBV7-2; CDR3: CASSLPGKPYEQYF; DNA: TGTGCCAGCAGCTTACCGGGGAAGCCTTACGAGCAGTACTTC
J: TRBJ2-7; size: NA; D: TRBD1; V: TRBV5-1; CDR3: CASRPGQGDEQYF; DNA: TGCGCCAGCAGACCGGGACAGGGAGACGAGCAGTACTTC
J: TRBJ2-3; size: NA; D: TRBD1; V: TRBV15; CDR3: CATSRDRILTDTQYF; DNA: TGTGCCACCAGCCGGGACAGAATTCTCACAGATACGCAGTATTTT
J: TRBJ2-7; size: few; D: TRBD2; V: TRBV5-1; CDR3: CASSLDSGGFYEQYF; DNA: TGCGCCAGCAGCTTGGACTCGGGGGGTTTTTACGAGCAGTACTTC
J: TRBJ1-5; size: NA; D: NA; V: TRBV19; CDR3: CASSPVGSHSNQPQHF; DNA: TGTGCCAGTAGCCCGGTGGGGAGCCATAGCAATCAGCCCCAGCATTTT
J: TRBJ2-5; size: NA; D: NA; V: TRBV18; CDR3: CASSPQGRETQYF; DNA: TGTGCCAGCTCACCACAGGGGAGGGAGACCCAGTACTTC
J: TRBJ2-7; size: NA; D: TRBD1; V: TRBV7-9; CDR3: CASRVGQGHEQYF; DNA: TGTGCCAGCAGGGTGGGACAGGGCCACGAGCAGTACTTC
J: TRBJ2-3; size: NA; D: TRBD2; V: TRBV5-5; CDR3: CASSLVSSGWGDTQYF; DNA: TGTGCCAGCAGCTTGGTTTCTAGCGGGTGGGGGGATACGCAGTATTTT
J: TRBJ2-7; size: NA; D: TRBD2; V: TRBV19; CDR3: CASSYGRANEQYF; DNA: TGTGCCAGTAGTTACGGGAGGGCCAACGAGCAGTACTTC
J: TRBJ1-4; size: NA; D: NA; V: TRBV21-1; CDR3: CASRGQGGPASTNEKLFF; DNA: TGTGCCAGCAGAGGACAGGGAGGCCCCGCGTCAACTAATGAAAAACTGTTTTTT